Sequencing of this TCR beta chain was carried out in a study of control samples from healthy donors and cancer patients. Only in-frame clones appear in the TCRdb table, and some are missing; sequencing was by immunoSEQ multiplex PCR. There are about 200,000 clones in the sample; about 91% occur only once, and over 1.5% lies in the top ten. V shed 9 bases and J shed 6 bases, with 20 bases lying between them. CDR1 is LNHDA, CDR2 SQIVND, per germline (reference sequence). This CDR3 is 15 amino acids long. The sample taken for sequencing was blood. This chain links TRBV19 with TRBJ2-2; possible D gene TRBD1, 7 bases. The receptor was isolated from a man younger than 40 in good health. Written as DNA, the CDR3 is TGTGCCAGCAGCAGCCCAGGGGGGTGGGCCGGGGAGCTGTTTTTT. Translating it yields CASSSPGGWAGELFF.